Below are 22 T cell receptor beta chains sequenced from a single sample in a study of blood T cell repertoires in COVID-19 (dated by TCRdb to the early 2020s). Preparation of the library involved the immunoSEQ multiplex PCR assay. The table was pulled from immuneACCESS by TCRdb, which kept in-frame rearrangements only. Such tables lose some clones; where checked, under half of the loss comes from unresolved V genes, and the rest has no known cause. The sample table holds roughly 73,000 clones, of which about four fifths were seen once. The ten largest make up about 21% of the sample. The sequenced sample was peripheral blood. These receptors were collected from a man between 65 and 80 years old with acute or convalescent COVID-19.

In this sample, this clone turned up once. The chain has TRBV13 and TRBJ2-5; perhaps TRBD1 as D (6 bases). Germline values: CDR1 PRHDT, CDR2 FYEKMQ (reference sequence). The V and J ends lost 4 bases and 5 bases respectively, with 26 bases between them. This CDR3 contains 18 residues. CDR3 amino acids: CASSSPRLGRQGLETQYF. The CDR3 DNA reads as TGTGCCAGCAGCTCCCCCCGGTTGGGCCGTCAGGGGTTGGAGACCCAGTACTTC. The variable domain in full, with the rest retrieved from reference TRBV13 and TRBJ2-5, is AAGVIQSPRHLIKEKRETATLKCYPIPRHDTVYWYQQGPGQDPQFLISFYEKMQSDKGSIPDRFSAQQFSDYHSELNMSSLELGDSALYFCASSSPRLGRQGLETQYFGPGTRLLVL.

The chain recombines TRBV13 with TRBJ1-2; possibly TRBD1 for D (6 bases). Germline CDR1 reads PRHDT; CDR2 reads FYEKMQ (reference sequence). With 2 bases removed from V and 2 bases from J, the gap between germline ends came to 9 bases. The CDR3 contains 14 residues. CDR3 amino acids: CASSLPTGNYGYTF. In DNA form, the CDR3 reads TGTGCCAGCAGCTTACCGACAGGCAACTATGGCTACACCTTC.

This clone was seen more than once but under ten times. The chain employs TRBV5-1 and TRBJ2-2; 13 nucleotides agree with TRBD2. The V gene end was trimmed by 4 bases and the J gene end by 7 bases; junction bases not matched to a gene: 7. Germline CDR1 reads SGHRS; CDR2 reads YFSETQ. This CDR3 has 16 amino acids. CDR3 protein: CASSTGLAGVGGELFF. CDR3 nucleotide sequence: TGCGCCAGCAGCACTGGACTAGCGGGAGTAGGCGGGGAGCTGTTTTTT. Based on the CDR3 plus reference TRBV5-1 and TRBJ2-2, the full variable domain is KAGVTQTPRYLIKTRGQQVTLSCSPISGHRSVSWYQQTPGQGLQFLFEYFSETQRNKGNFPGRFSGRQFSNSRSEMNVSTLELGDSALYLCASSTGLAGVGGELFFGEGSRLTVL.

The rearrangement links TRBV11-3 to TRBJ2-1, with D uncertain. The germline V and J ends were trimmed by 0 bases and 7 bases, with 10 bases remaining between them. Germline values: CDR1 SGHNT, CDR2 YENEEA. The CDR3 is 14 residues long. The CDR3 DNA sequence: TGTGCCAGCAGCTTAGATCCAGTCAGGAATGAGCAGTTCTTC. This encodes CASSLDPVRNEQFF. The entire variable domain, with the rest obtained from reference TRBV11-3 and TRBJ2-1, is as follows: EAGVVQSPRYKIIEKKQPVAFWCNPISGHNTLYWYLQNLGQGPELLIRYENEEAVDDSQLPKDRFSAERLKGVDSTLKIQPAELGDSAVYLCASSLDPVRNEQFFGPGTRLTVL.

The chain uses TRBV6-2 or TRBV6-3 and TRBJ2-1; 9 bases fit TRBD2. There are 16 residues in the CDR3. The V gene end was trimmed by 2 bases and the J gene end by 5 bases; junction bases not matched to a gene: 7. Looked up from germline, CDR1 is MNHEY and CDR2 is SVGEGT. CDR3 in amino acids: CASSYGGGREDNEQFF. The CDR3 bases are TGTGCCAGCAGTTACGGGGGCGGGAGGGAGGACAATGAGCAGTTCTTC.

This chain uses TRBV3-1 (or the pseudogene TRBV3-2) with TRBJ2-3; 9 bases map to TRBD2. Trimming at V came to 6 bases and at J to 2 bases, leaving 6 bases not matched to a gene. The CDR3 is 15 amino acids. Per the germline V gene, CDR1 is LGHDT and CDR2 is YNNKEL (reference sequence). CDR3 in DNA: TGTGCCAGCAGGGAGACTAGCGGACACACAGATACGCAGTATTTT. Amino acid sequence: CASRETSGHTDTQYF.

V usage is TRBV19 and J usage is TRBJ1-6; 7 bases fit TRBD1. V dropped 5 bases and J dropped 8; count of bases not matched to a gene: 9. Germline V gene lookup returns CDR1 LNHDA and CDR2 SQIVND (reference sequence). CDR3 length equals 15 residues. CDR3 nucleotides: TGTGCCAGTAGTTTCGCCGGGACAGCGGATTCACCCCTCCACTTT. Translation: CASSFAGTADSPLHF.

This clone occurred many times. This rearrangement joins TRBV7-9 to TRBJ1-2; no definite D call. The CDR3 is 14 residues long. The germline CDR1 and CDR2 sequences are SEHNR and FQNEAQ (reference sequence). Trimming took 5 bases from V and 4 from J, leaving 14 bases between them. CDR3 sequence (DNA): TGTGCCAGCAGCCAGGAGGGCGGAATCTATGGCTACACCTTC. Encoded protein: CASSQEGGIYGYTF. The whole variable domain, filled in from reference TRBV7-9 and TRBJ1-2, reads DTGVSQNPRHKITKRGQNVTFRCDPISEHNRLYWYRQTLGQGPEFLTYFQNEAQLEKSRLLSDRFSAERPKGSFSTLEIQRTEQGDSAMYLCASSQEGGIYGYTFGSGTRLTVV.

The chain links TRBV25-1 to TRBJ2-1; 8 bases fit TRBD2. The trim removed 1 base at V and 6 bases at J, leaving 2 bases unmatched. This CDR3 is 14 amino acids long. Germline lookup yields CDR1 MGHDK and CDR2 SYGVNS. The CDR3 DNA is TGTGCCAGCAGTGAATTTACTAGCGGCAATGAGCAGTTCTTC. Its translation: CASSEFTSGNEQFF.

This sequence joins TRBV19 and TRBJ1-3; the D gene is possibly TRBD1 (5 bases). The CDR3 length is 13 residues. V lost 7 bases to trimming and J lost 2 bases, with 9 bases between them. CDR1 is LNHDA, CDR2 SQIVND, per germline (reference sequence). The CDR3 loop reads CASNRPAGNTIYF. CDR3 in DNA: TGTGCCAGTAACAGGCCGGCTGGAAACACCATATATTTT.

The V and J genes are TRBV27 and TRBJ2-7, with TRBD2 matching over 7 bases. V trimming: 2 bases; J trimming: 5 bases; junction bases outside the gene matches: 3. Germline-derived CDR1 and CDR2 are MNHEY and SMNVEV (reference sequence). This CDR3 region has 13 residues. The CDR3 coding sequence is TGTGCCAGCAGTTTAACGGGAGGCCACGAGCAGTACTTC. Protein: CASSLTGGHEQYF.

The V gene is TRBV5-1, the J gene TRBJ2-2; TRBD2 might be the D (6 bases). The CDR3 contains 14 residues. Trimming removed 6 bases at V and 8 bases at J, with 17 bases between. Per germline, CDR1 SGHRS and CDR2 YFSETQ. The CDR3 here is CASKQEGHGGELFF. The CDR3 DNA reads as TGCGCCAGCAAACAGGAGGGGCATGGTGGGGAGCTGTTTTTT.

The CDR3 coding sequence is TGCGCCAGCAGTGACCCCTGGGTCGCGAGGGAAAAACTGTTTTTT. Its translation: CASSDPWVAREKLFF. V usage is TRBV10-2 and J usage is TRBJ1-4; D remains unclear. The CDR3 runs to 15 residues. V lost 3 bases and J 8 bases, leaving 16 bases between the germline ends. CDR1 is WSHSY, CDR2 SAAADI, per germline.

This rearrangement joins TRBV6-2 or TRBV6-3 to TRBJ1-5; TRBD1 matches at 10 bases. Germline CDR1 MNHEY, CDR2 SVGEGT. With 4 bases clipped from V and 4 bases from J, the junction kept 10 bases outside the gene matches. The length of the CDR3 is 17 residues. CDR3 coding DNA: TGTGCCAGCAGTTCCCGTACCCAGGGACAGGGGAATCAGCCCCAGCATTTT. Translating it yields CASSSRTQGQGNQPQHF.

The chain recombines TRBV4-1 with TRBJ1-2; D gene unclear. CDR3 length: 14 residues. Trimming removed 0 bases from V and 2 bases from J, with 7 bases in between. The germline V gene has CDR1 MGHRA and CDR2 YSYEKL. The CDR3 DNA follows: TGCGCCAGCAGCCAAGATTCGAGAAACTATGGCTACACCTTC. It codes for CASSQDSRNYGYTF.

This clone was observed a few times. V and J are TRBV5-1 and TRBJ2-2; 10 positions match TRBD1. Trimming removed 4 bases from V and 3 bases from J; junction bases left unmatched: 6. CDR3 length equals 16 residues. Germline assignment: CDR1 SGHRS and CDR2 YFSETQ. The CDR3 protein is CASSPRTGGYTGELFF. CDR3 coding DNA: TGCGCCAGCAGCCCCCGGACAGGGGGATACACCGGGGAGCTGTTTTTT.

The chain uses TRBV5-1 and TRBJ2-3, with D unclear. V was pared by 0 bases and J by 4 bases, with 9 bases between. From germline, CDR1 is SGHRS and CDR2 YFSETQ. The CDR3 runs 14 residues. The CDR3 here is CASSLVVGADTQYF. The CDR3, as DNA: TGCGCCAGCAGCTTGGTGGTAGGAGCAGATACGCAGTATTTT.

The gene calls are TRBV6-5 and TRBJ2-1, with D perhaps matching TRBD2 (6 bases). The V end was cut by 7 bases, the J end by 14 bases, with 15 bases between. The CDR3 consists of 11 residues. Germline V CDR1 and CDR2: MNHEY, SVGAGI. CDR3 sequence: CASTEGGVEFF. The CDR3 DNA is TGTGCCAGCACCGAGGGAGGTGTTGAGTTCTTC.

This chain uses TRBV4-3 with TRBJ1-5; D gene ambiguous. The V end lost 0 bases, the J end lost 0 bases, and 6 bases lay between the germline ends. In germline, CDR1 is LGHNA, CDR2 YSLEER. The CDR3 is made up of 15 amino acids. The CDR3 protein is CASSQETNSNQPQHF. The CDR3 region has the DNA TGCGCCAGCAGCCAAGAGACAAATAGCAATCAGCCCCAGCATTTT.

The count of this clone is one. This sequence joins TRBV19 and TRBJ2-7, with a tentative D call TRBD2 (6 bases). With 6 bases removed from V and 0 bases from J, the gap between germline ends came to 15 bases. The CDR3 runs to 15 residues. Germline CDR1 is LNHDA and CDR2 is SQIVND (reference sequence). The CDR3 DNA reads TGTGCCAGTAGCCCGTGGGGGGATGTCTCCTACGAGCAGTACTTC. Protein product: CASSPWGDVSYEQYF.

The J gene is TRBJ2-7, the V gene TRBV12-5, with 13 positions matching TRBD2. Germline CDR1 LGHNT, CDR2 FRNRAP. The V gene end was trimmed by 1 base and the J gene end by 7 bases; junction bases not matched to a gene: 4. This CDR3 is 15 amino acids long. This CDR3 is CASGLGLAGGEEQYF. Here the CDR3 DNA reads TGTGCTAGTGGTTTGGGACTAGCGGGAGGAGAAGAGCAGTACTTC.

For the CDR3, the DNA is TGTGCCATCCAGGAACCTCCGTCGCACTACGAGCAGTACTTC. This codes for CAIQEPPSHYEQYF. This chain joins TRBV2 and TRBJ2-7; D unclear. The CDR3 is 14 amino acids. Germline lookup yields CDR1 SNHLY and CDR2 FYNNEI. V lost 10 bases and J lost 3, with 19 bases in between.